The 26 T cell receptor beta chains below were found in one sample sequenced in a study of PD-1 blockade in classical Hodgkin lymphoma. Time point meaning: cycle 4 day 1 (C4D1), after more than five weeks of nivolumab. Each and every patient relapsed after autologous stem cell transplantation, and patients got differing brentuximab vedotin exposure. Profiling relied on immunoSEQ multiplex PCR, and the TCRdb table lists in-frame clones only, not all of them. The sample lists fewer than 55,000 clones, roughly 80% occurring once. The sequencing used peripheral blood mononuclear cells (PBMCs), collected before the fourth cycle of nivolumab. These receptors originate from a human donor with classical Hodgkin lymphoma.

The chain joins TRBV5-4 to TRBJ1-1; D gene ambiguous. The CDR3 is made up of 12 amino acids. The V end was cut by 0 bases, the J end by 6 bases, with 6 bases between. Germline V CDR1 and CDR2: SGHNT, YYREEE (reference sequence). The CDR3 loop is CASSLGSAEAFF. CDR3 bases: TGTGCCAGCAGCTTGGGGAGCGCTGAAGCTTTCTTT.

This rearrangement joins TRBV6-1 to TRBJ2-7; 7 positions agree with TRBD1. The CDR3 loop spans 13 amino acids. J was trimmed by 5 bases and V by 6 bases; bases with no gene match: 7. Germline assignment: CDR1 MNHNS and CDR2 SASEGT. The CDR3 loop is CASRRDRDDEQYF. The CDR3 DNA is TGTGCCAGCAGAAGAGACAGGGACGACGAGCAGTACTTC.

The chain combines TRBV27 with TRBJ2-7; 10 bases align to TRBD1. Per germline, CDR1 MNHEY and CDR2 SMNVEV (reference sequence). CDR3 size: 14 residues. Trimming cost V 4 bases and J 4 bases; bases outside gene matches: 4. The CDR3 DNA is TGTGCCAGCAGTTCGACAGGGGGCTTATACGAGCAGTACTTC. This sequence encodes CASSSTGGLYEQYF.

The chain has TRBV19 and TRBJ1-1; no clear D gene. V was trimmed by 4 bases and J by 5 bases, leaving 17 bases between them. This CDR3 is 15 amino acids long. In germline, CDR1 is LNHDA, CDR2 SQIVND (reference sequence). The CDR3 loop reads CASSKIEGLVTEAFF. The CDR3 DNA reads as TGTGCCAGTAGTAAGATCGAGGGCTTGGTGACTGAAGCTTTCTTT.

The chain employs TRBV7-9 and TRBJ2-5; TRBD2 is a possible D gene (6 bases). The CDR3 covers 12 residues. Germline CDR1 SEHNR, CDR2 FQNEAQ (reference sequence). V was clipped by 3 bases and J by 8 bases, with 10 bases between them. The CDR3 loop reads CASSLGEATQYF. CDR3 nucleotide sequence: TGTGCCAGCAGCTTGGGGGAGGCCACCCAGTACTTC.

The genes are TRBV7-2 and TRBJ2-7; D ambiguous. The CDR3 contains 15 residues. Trimming took off 2 bases at V and 3 bases at J, with 14 bases between the two ends. Germline-derived CDR1 and CDR2 are SGHTA and FQGNSA. The CDR3 nucleotides read TGTGCCAGCAGCTTACGGGTGAGAACGGACTACGAGCAGTACTTC. Amino acid sequence: CASSLRVRTDYEQYF.

The chain recombines TRBV13 with TRBJ2-1; 8 bases are a match to TRBD2. CDR3 length equals 17 residues. V lost 5 bases, J lost 5 bases, and 14 bases stayed unmatched. CDR1 and CDR2 (germline): PRHDT, FYEKMQ (reference sequence). The CDR3 sequence: CASSEWVRLASNNEQFF. DNA for the CDR3: TGTGCCAGCAGCGAGTGGGTAAGACTAGCGTCCAACAATGAGCAGTTCTTC.

V gene TRBV6-1 combines with J gene TRBJ1-2, with a tentative D call TRBD1 (5 bases). The CDR3 sequence is 15 residues long. The germline V gene encodes CDR1 MNHNS and CDR2 SASEGT. The V and J ends lost 1 base and 3 bases respectively, with 12 bases between them. The CDR3 protein is CASSEGWQGYYGYTF. In DNA form, the CDR3 reads TGTGCCAGCAGTGAAGGGTGGCAGGGTTACTATGGCTACACCTTC.

The V and J genes are TRBV9 and TRBJ2-2, with 11 bases fitting TRBD2. The J segment lost 4 bases and the V segment lost 0 bases, leaving 2 bases of the junction unmatched. The germline CDR1 and CDR2 sequences are SGDLS and YYNGEE. CDR3 length equals 16 residues. The DNA for the CDR3 is TGTGCCAGCAGCGTAGCGACTAGCGGGGCCACCGGGGAGCTGTTTTTT. Encoded protein: CASSVATSGATGELFF.

The CDR3 sequence: CASSYRGLGGNTIYF. CDR3 bases: TGTGCCAGCAGTTACAGGGGGCTAGGTGGAAACACCATATATTTT. The chain couples TRBV6-5 to TRBJ1-3, with TRBD1 matching 7 bases. After removal of 2 bases from V and 3 bases from J, the junction contained 4 bases not matched to a gene. The CDR3 contains 15 residues. Germline assignment: CDR1 MNHEY and CDR2 SVGAGI.

V gene TRBV7-2 combines with J gene TRBJ1-4; possible D gene TRBD1, 5 bases. The germline gives CDR1 SGHTA, CDR2 FQGNSA. The CDR3 length is 16 residues. Trimming cost V 4 bases and J 5 bases, with 17 bases left between them. CDR3 in amino acids: CASSSTRDGRNEKLFF. The CDR3 DNA follows: TGTGCCAGCAGCTCAACTAGGGACGGACGAAATGAAAAACTGTTTTTT.

The chain links TRBV25-1 to TRBJ1-6, with 8 bases that match TRBD1. With V trimmed by 4 bases and J by 8 bases, 4 bases remained unmatched. From germline, CDR1 is MGHDK and CDR2 SYGVNS. The CDR3 is 14 amino acids. CDR3 sequence (DNA): TGTGCCAGCAGTGCTAGACAGGGGTATTCACCCCTCCACTTT. It is translated as CASSARQGYSPLHF. The full variable domain, rest sourced from reference TRBV25-1 and TRBJ1-6, is EADIYQTPRYLVIGTGKKITLECSQTMGHDKMYWYQQDPGMELHLIHYSYGVNSTEKGDLSSESTVSRIRTEHFPLTLESARPSHTSQYLCASSARQGYSPLHFGNGTRLTVT.

This clone appeared once. The chain combines TRBV7-9 with TRBJ1-5; 9 bases fit TRBD1. After removal of 5 bases from V and 9 bases from J, the junction contained 17 bases not matched to a gene. The CDR3 runs 17 residues. Per the germline V gene, CDR1 is SEHNR and CDR2 is FQNEAQ (reference sequence). The CDR3 nucleotides are TGTGCCAGCAGCCCCGGGACAGGGTTTGGGGCCTCTCGGCCCCAGCATTTT. Translated: CASSPGTGFGASRPQHF.

This sequence joins TRBV11-1 and TRBJ2-3, with TRBD2 matching over 8 bases. Germline V gene data show CDR1 as SGHAT and CDR2 as FQDESV (reference sequence). J was trimmed by 0 bases and V by 2 bases; bases with no gene match: 4. The CDR3 has 16 residues. CDR3 sequence (DNA): TGTGCCAGCAGCTTATTGCGGGGGGTAAGCACAGATACGCAGTATTTT. This codes for CASSLLRGVSTDTQYF. Full variable domain (outside the CDR3, taken from reference TRBV11-1 and TRBJ2-3): EAEVAQSPRYKITEKSQAVAFWCDPISGHATLYWYRQILGQGPELLVQFQDESVVDDSQLPKDRFSAERLKGVDSTLKIQPAELGDSAMYLCASSLLRGVSTDTQYFGPGTRLTVL.

The chain combines TRBV18 with TRBJ2-7; unclear D gene. Germline V gene data show CDR1 as KGHSH and CDR2 as LQKENI. This CDR3 comprises 13 residues. The V end was cut by 3 bases, the J end by 1 base, with 7 bases between. CDR3: CASSPKESYEQYF. The DNA for the CDR3 is TGTGCCAGCTCACCGAAAGAATCCTACGAGCAGTACTTC.

This clone showed up many times. The CDR3 DNA sequence: TGTGCCTGGACGGGGGGTAACACTGAAGCTTTCTTT. This encodes CAWTGGNTEAFF. The chain combines TRBV30 with TRBJ1-1, with D maybe TRBD1 (5 bases). The germline CDR1 and CDR2 sequences are GTSNPN and SVGIG (reference sequence). Trimming took off 4 bases at V and 2 bases at J, with 8 bases between the two ends. The CDR3 loop spans 12 amino acids.

The rearrangement links TRBV7-2 to TRBJ2-3; 12 nucleotides match TRBD2. Germline V lookup: CDR1 SGHTA, CDR2 FQGNSA. With V trimmed by 3 bases and J by 5 bases, 3 bases remained unmatched. This CDR3 region has 15 residues. The CDR3 bases are TGTGCCAGCAGCTTCACTAGCGGGAGGATAGATACGCAGTATTTT. It encodes CASSFTSGRIDTQYF.

The chain links TRBV19 to TRBJ2-1, with 10 bases lining up with TRBD1. This CDR3 is 18 amino acids long. The V gene end was trimmed by 3 bases and the J gene end by 4 bases; junction bases not matched to a gene: 12. Germline V CDR1 and CDR2: LNHDA, SQIVND (reference sequence). DNA of the CDR3: TGTGCCAGTAGTATCCGGGACAGGGGAGTAAATCTATACAATGAGCAGTTCTTC. This gives the protein CASSIRDRGVNLYNEQFF.

The J gene is TRBJ2-7, the V gene TRBV4-1; TRBD2 aligns across 11 bases. Germline CDR1 and CDR2: MGHRA and YSYEKL. The length of the CDR3 is 16 residues. V was pared by 4 bases and J by 2 bases, with 7 bases of the junction left unmatched. This CDR3 is CASSLAGTSGTYEQYF. In DNA form, the CDR3 reads TGCGCCAGCAGCCTGGCCGGGACTAGCGGTACCTACGAGCAGTACTTC.

This chain joins TRBV7-9 and TRBJ1-6; unclear D gene. Germline CDR1 and CDR2: SEHNR and FQNEAQ (reference sequence). V was trimmed by 1 base and J by 5 bases, leaving 9 bases between them. The CDR3 extends over 15 amino acids. The CDR3 DNA is TGTGCCAGCAGCTTAGGTAGCCCTGATAATTCACCCCTCCACTTT. Amino acids: CASSLGSPDNSPLHF.

In nucleotides, the CDR3 is TGTGCCAGCAGTCCAGGGAGGGCTGAAAAACTGTTTTTT. It translates to CASSPGRAEKLFF. The chain joins TRBV6-6 to TRBJ1-4, with D perhaps TRBD1 (5 bases). Per the germline V gene, CDR1 is MNHNY and CDR2 is SVGAGI (reference sequence). The V and J ends lost 5 bases and 7 bases respectively, with 11 bases between them. The CDR3 consists of 13 residues.

Sample share makes this clone medium-sized. The gene calls are TRBV5-4 and TRBJ1-1; perhaps TRBD1 as D (6 bases). The CDR3 has 13 residues. V lost 2 bases to trimming and J lost 6 bases, with 11 bases between them. Germline CDR1 SGHNT, CDR2 YYREEE (reference sequence). The CDR3 loop reads CASSFHGGPEAFF. CDR3 sequence (DNA): TGTGCCAGCAGCTTTCACGGGGGGCCTGAAGCTTTCTTT. The full variable domain, its missing parts supplied by reference TRBV5-4 and TRBJ1-1, is ETGVTQSPTHLIKTRGQQVTLRCSSQSGHNTVSWYQQALGQGPQFIFQYYREEENGRGNFPPRFSGLQFPNYSSELNVNALELDDSALYLCASSFHGGPEAFFGQGTRLTVV.

The chain uses TRBV7-2 and TRBJ1-1; tentatively, D is TRBD1 (5 bases). The CDR3 is 16 amino acids. Germline CDR1 reads SGHTA; CDR2 reads FQGNSA. V lost 5 bases and J lost 0, with 16 bases in between. The CDR3, as DNA: TGTGCCAGCAGCCCACAGGCAGGCCTAATGAACACTGAAGCTTTCTTT. Translation: CASSPQAGLMNTEAFF.

The chain uses TRBV6-1 and TRBJ1-2; 7 bases line up with TRBD1. CDR3 length equals 14 residues. Germline CDR1 MNHNS, CDR2 SASEGT. V lost 1 base and J lost 4; bases outside the gene matches: 3. The CDR3 DNA reads TGTGCCAGCAGTGAAGTAGGGGGCGTCTATGGCTACACCTTC. Translated: CASSEVGGVYGYTF.

J is TRBJ2-2 and V is TRBV28; D may match TRBD1 or TRBD2 (6 bases each). V lost 5 bases and J lost 4, with 17 bases in between. The V gene's germline CDR1 is MDHEN and CDR2 SYDVKM. This CDR3 is 16 amino acids long. In nucleotides, the CDR3 is TGTGCCAGCAGTGGTCATCGGGGGCGTAGCACCGGGGAGCTGTTTTTT. Its protein product is CASSGHRGRSTGELFF. Based on the CDR3 plus reference TRBV28 and TRBJ2-2, the full variable domain is DVKVTQSSRYLVKRTGEKVFLECVQDMDHENMFWYRQDPGLGLRLIYFSYDVKMKEKGDIPEGYSVSREKKERFSLILESASTNQTSMYLCASSGHRGRSTGELFFGEGSRLTVL.

This clone is termed medium-sized. This sequence joins TRBV27 and TRBJ2-7; 7 bases fit TRBD2. The germline gives CDR1 MNHEY, CDR2 SMNVEV (reference sequence). The CDR3 has 14 amino acids. Losses at the gene ends were 5 bases for V and 5 bases for J; bases not matched to a gene: 9. The chain's CDR3 is CASSPGLEGHEQYF. The CDR3 DNA follows: TGTGCCAGCAGTCCCGGACTAGAGGGCCACGAGCAGTACTTC.